The present entry profiles one T cell receptor beta chain with its context. The antigen is not known. Sequence at one end of the junction differs from germline and may be a read error. This entry comes from a study of beta chain features in type 1 diabetes. Study context: Cell yields, gender and age were comparable in patients and healthy donors. The study, taken as a whole, reports: Shorter TCRB CDR3s, moderately but significantly so, marked every one of the four CD4+ subsets in Type 1 diabetes patients.

Via CD45RO/CCR7/CD25/CD127/CD95/CD27, cells of the CD4+ naive, central memory, regulatory and stem cell-like memory subsets were sorted. Sequencing targeted expressed TCRB transcripts, as all isolated RNA had been reverse transcribed. Sequenced by immunoSEQ multiplex PCR; TCRdb stores in-frame clones only, minus some. The sample comprises under 150,000 clones, 6.5% to 8.5% of which are singletons, and about 1.3% rests with the top ten. This TCR derives from a woman in her thirties in good health. Sequences were obtained from central memory CD4+ T cells from blood.

CDR3 sequence (DNA): TGTGCTAGCAGCTTAGCGGGGGCCCAAGAGACCCAGTACTTC. It codes for CASSLAGAQETQYF. The chain uses TRBV7-7 and TRBJ2-5; 9 nucleotides match TRBD2. This CDR3 comprises 14 residues. Germline values: CDR1 SSHAT, CDR2 FNYEAQ (reference sequence).